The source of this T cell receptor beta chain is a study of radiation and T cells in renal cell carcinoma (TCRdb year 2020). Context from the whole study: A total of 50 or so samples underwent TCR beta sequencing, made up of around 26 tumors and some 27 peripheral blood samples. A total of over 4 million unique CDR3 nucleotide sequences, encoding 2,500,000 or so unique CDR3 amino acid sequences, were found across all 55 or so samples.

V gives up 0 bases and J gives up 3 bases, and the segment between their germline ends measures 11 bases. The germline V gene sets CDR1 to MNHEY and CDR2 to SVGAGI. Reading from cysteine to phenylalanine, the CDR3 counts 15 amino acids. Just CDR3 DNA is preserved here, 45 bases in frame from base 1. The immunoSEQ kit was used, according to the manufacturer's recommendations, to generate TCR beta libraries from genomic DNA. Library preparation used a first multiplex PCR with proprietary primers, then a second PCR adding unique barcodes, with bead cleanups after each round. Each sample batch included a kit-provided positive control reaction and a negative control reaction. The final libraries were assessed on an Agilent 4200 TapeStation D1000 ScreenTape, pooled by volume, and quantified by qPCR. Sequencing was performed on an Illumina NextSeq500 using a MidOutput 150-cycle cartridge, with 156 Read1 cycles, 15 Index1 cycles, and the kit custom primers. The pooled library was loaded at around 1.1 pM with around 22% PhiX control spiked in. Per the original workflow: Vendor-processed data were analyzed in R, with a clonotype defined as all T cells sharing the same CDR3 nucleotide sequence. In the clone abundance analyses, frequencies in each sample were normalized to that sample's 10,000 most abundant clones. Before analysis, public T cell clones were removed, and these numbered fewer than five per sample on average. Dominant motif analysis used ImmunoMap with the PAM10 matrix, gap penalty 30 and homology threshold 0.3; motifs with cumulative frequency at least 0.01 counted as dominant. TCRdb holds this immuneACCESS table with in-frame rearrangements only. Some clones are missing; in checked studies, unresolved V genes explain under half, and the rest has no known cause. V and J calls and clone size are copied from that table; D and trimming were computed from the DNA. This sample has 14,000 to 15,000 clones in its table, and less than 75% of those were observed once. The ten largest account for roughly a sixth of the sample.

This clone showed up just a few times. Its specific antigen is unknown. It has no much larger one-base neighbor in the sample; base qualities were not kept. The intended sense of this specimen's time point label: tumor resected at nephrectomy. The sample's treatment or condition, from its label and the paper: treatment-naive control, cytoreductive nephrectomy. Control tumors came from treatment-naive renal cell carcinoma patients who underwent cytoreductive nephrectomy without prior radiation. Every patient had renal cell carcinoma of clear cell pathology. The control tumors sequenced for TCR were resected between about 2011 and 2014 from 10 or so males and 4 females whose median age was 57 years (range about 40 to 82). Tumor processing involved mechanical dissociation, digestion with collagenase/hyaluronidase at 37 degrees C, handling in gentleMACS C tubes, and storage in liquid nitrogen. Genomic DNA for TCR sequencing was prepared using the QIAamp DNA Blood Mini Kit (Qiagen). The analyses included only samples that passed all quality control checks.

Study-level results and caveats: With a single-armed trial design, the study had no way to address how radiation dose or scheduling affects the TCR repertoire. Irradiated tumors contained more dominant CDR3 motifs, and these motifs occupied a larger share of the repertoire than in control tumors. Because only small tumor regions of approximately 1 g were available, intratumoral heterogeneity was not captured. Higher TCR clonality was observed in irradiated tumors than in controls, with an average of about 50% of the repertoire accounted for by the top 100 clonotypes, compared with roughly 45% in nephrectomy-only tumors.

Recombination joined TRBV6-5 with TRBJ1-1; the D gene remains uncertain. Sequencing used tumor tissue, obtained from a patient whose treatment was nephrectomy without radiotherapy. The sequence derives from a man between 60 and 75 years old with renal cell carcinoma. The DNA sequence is TGTGCCAGCAGTTACTCAGGAGAACGGGACACTGAAGCTTTCTTT. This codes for CASSYSGERDTEAFF.